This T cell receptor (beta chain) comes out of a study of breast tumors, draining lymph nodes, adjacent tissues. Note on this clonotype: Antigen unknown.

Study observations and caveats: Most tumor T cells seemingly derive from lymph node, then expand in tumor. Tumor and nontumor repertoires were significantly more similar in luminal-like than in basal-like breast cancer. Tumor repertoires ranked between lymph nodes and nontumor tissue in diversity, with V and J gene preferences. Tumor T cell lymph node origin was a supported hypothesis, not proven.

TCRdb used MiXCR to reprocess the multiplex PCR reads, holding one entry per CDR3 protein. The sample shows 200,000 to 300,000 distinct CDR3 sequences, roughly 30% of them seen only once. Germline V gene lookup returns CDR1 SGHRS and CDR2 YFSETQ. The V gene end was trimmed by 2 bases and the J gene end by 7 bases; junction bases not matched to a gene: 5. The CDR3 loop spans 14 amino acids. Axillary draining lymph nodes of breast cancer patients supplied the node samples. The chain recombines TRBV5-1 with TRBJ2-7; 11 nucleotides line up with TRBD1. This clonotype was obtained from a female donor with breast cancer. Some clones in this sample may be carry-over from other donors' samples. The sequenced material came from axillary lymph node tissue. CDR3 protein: CASSLGQGANEQYF. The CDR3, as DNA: TGCGCCAGCAGCTTAGGACAGGGGGCTAATGAGCAGTACTTC.